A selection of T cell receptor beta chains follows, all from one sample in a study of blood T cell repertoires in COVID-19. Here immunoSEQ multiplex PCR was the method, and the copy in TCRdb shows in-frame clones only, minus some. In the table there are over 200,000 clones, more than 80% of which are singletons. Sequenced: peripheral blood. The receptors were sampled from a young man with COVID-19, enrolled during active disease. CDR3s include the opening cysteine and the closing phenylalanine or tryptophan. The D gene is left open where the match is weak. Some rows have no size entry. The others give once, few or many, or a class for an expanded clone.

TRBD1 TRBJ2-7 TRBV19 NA CASSWAGTGAYEQYF TGTGCCAGTAGTTGGGCGGGGACAGGGGCCTACGAGCAGTACTTC
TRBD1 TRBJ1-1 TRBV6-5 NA CASSYGAGGAGAEAFF TGTGCCAGCAGTTACGGCGCAGGGGGCGCAGGTGCTGAAGCTTTCTTT
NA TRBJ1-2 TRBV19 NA CASSHQTETNYGYTF TGTGCCAGTAGTCACCAGACAGAGACTAACTATGGCTACACCTTC
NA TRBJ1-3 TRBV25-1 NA CASSVQGGNTIYF TGTGCCAGCAGTGTACAGGGTGGAAACACCATATATTTT
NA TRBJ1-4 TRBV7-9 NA CASSPHTEKLFF TGTGCCAGCAGCCCGCACACGGAAAAACTGTTTTTT
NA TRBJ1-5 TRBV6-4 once CASSGRGNQPQHF TGTGCCAGCAGTGGGCGGGGCAATCAGCCCCAGCATTTT
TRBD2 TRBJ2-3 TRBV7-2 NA CASSLAGGGADTQYF TGTGCCAGCAGCTTAGCCGGCGGGGGGGCGGATACGCAGTATTTT
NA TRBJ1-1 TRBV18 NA CASSPSGRPNTEAFF TGTGCCAGCTCACCATCGGGTCGGCCGAACACTGAAGCTTTCTTT
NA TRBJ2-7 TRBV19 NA CASEGQEDYEQYF TGTGCCAGTGAGGGACAAGAGGACTACGAGCAGTACTTC
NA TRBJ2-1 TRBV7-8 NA CASSLEESLYNEQFF TGTGCCAGCAGCTTGGAGGAGTCCCTCTACAATGAGCAGTTCTTC
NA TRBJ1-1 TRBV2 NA CASNGQSNTEAFF TGTGCCAGCAACGGACAGTCGAACACTGAAGCTTTCTTT
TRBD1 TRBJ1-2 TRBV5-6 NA CASSHDREGGYGYTF TGTGCCAGCAGCCACGACAGGGAAGGGGGCTATGGCTACACCTTC
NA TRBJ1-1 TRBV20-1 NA CSARVQTEAFF TGCAGTGCTAGAGTCCAAACTGAAGCTTTCTTT
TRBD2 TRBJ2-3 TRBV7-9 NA CASSEGLAGAGNTQYF TGTGCCAGCAGCGAAGGACTAGCGGGAGCGGGAAATACGCAGTATTTT